These 20 T cell receptor beta chains originate from one sample sequenced in a study of cytomegalovirus exposure and HLA in healthy donors (dated by TCRdb to 2017 to 2019). Library method: the immunoSEQ multiplex PCR assay. The multiplex PCR relied on a mix of 60 forward primers for TCR Vbeta segments and 13 reverse primers for TCR Jbeta segments. The table comes from immuneACCESS by way of TCRdb, which keeps in-frame sequences with V and J called. Part of the clones is missing from these tables; in studies checked, under half for an unresolved V gene and the rest for unknown reasons. This sample holds about 130,000 clones; about 81% were observed only once. Together, the top ten hold 5.9% of the sample. The sample taken for sequencing was PBMCs. The source of these receptors is a woman aged 40-49 years in good health and CMV-seropositive.

The V and J genes are TRBV7-3 and TRBJ2-1, with 9 bases matching TRBD2. V gave up 1 base and J gave up 5 bases; unmatched junction bases: 6. Germline V gene sequence: CDR1 SGHTA, CDR2 FQGTGA. The length of the CDR3 is 16 residues. CDR3 nucleotide sequence: TGTGCCAGCAGCTTAAAGCGGACTAGCGCACACAATGAGCAGTTCTTC. Translation: CASSLKRTSAHNEQFF.

The chain couples TRBV18 to TRBJ1-1; tentative D call: TRBD1 (6 bases). Trimming removed 6 bases at V and 10 bases at J, with 18 bases between. CDR1 KGHSH and CDR2 LQKENI come from the germline V gene. The CDR3 runs to 13 residues. CDR3 nucleotide sequence: TGTGCCAGCTCGCACCCAAACAGGGACGGAGCTTTCTTT. Its translation is CASSHPNRDGAFF.

CDR3 protein: CSYRGGGTEAFF. CDR3 sequence (DNA): TGCAGCTACAGGGGTGGGGGCACTGAAGCTTTCTTT. The rearrangement links TRBV29-1 to TRBJ1-1; 7 bases match TRBD1. Germline CDR1 reads SQVTM; CDR2 reads ANQGSEA. The junction had 7 bases not matched to a gene; V was cut back by 8 bases and J by 4 bases. This CDR3 spans 12 amino acids.

This chain connects TRBV2 to TRBJ2-5; 7 bases agree with TRBD1. Germline CDR1 SNHLY, CDR2 FYNNEI. CDR3 length: 15 amino acids. Trimming cost V 6 bases and J 2 bases; bases outside gene matches: 9. The DNA of the CDR3 is TGTGCCAGCAGGGAAACAGGGGTTCCACAAGAGACCCAGTACTTC. Translating it yields CASRETGVPQETQYF.

About this clone: One end of the junction fails to match germline, which may point to a read error. The chain is built from TRBV18 and TRBJ2-7; 8 bases are a match to TRBD1. CDR3 size: 14 residues. Per the germline V gene, CDR1 is KGHSH and CDR2 is LQKENI. The chain's CDR3 is CASSHGQGSSEQYF. CDR3 in DNA: TGTGCCAGCTCACACGGACAGGGATCCTCCGAGCAGTACTTC. The entire variable domain, with the rest obtained from reference TRBV18 and TRBJ2-7, is as follows: NAGVMQNPRHLVRRRGQEARLRCSPMKGHSHVYWYRQLPEEGLKFMVYLQKENIIDESGMPKERFSAEFPKEGPSILRIQQVVRGDSAAYFCASSHGQGSSEQYFGPGTRLTVT.

The chain couples TRBV5-1 to TRBJ1-2, with a tentative D call TRBD1 (6 bases). This CDR3 is 13 amino acids long. Germline CDR1 SGHRS, CDR2 YFSETQ. Trimming took 0 bases from V and 6 from J, leaving 9 bases between them. The CDR3: CASSLATGDGYTF. CDR3 in DNA: TGCGCCAGCAGCTTGGCGACAGGAGATGGCTACACCTTC.

This clone was detected a few times. This chain links TRBV6-5 with TRBJ2-5; TRBD2 aligns across 13 bases. This CDR3 spans 16 amino acids. The J segment lost 11 bases and the V segment lost 0 bases, leaving 9 bases of the junction unmatched. From germline, CDR1 is MNHEY and CDR2 SVGAGI. CDR3 amino acids: CASSYSTSGGRREQYF. CDR3 sequence (DNA): TGTGCCAGCAGTTACTCGACTAGCGGGGGGCGACGGGAGCAGTACTTC.

This chain uses TRBV4-1 with TRBJ1-5, with D possibly being TRBD1 (5 bases). This CDR3 is built from 15 residues. The germline V and J ends were trimmed by 6 bases and 0 bases, with 12 bases remaining between them. Germline CDR1 and CDR2: MGHRA and YSYEKL. The CDR3: CASRVLTDSNQPQHF. The CDR3 DNA is TGCGCCAGCAGAGTCCTGACAGATAGCAATCAGCCCCAGCATTTT.

This chain connects TRBV13 to TRBJ2-3; 13 positions agree with TRBD2. V trimming: 1 base; J trimming: 1 base; junction bases outside the gene matches: 2. CDR3 length: 17 amino acids. The germline V gene has CDR1 PRHDT and CDR2 FYEKMQ (reference sequence). The CDR3 DNA reads as TGTGCCAGCAGCTTAGAGGGACTAGCGGGGCGCACAGATACGCAGTATTTT. Translation gives CASSLEGLAGRTDTQYF.

V is TRBV30 and J is TRBJ2-1; 8 bases fit TRBD1. Germline loops: CDR1 GTSNPN, CDR2 SVGIG (reference sequence). CDR3 length: 17 residues. J gave up 5 bases and V 3 bases, and 15 bases lay outside the gene matches. The DNA for the CDR3 is TGTGCCTGGAGCCCCCCAGGGGGGCAGGGGGCCCACAATGAGCAGTTCTTC. Amino acids: CAWSPPGGQGAHNEQFF.

In its sample, this clone was seen a few times. V usage is TRBV7-9 and J usage is TRBJ2-3; 7 bases map to TRBD2. The length of the CDR3 is 19 residues. Per the germline V gene, CDR1 is SEHNR and CDR2 is FQNEAQ (reference sequence). Trimming cost V 1 base and J 1 base; bases outside gene matches: 14. DNA for the CDR3: TGTGCCAGCAGCTTAGTTCTTGGCGGGAGCTTGAAGGGCACAGATACGCAGTATTTT. It yields the protein CASSLVLGGSLKGTDTQYF.

The chain uses TRBV2 and TRBJ2-7; TRBD1 matches at 7 bases. V was clipped by 1 base and J by 3 bases; unmatched bases: 3. Germline V CDR1 and CDR2: SNHLY, FYNNEI. The CDR3 sequence is 14 residues long. For the CDR3, the DNA is TGTGCCAGCAGTGAAGGGTACAGGGGCTACGAGCAGTACTTC. Translation gives CASSEGYRGYEQYF.

This chain links TRBV28 with TRBJ2-7; D gene uncertain. Trimming removed 5 bases from V and 4 bases from J, with 21 bases in between. The CDR3 extends over 16 amino acids. The V gene's germline CDR1 is MDHEN and CDR2 SYDVKM. CDR3 sequence: CASSPSKYGHPYEQYF. The CDR3 nucleotides are TGTGCCAGCAGTCCCTCGAAGTACGGTCACCCTTACGAGCAGTACTTC.

The chain is built from TRBV7-2 and TRBJ2-7; 8 positions match TRBD2. The junction had 2 bases not matched to a gene; V was cut back by 1 base and J by 3 bases. CDR3 length equals 14 residues. Germline CDR1 and CDR2: SGHTA and FQGNSA. The CDR3 DNA reads as TGTGCCAGCAGCTTAGGACTAGCGAACTACGAGCAGTACTTC. Translation: CASSLGLANYEQYF.

The chain uses TRBV6-5 and TRBJ2-7, with D tentatively TRBD2 (6 bases). This CDR3 spans 15 amino acids. Trimming removed 5 bases at V and 4 bases at J, with 18 bases between. CDR1 is MNHEY, CDR2 SVGAGI, per germline. The CDR3 DNA follows: TGTGCCAGCAGTCAGGCCGGGGACTTGTTATACGAGCAGTACTTC. As protein: CASSQAGDLLYEQYF.

The V and J genes are TRBV19 and TRBJ1-1, with a weak D call TRBD1 (5 bases). Germline CDR1 reads LNHDA; CDR2 reads SQIVND (reference sequence). The V end was cut by 6 bases, the J end by 8 bases, with 19 bases between. The CDR3 consists of 14 residues. CDR3 sequence: CASSPSHTGLEAFF. In DNA form, the CDR3 reads TGTGCCAGTAGCCCTTCGCATACAGGTCTCGAAGCTTTCTTT. The whole variable domain, filled in from reference TRBV19 and TRBJ1-1, reads DGGITQSPKYLFRKEGQNVTLSCEQNLNHDAMYWYRQDPGQGLRLIYYSQIVNDFQKGDIAEGYSVSREKKESFPLTVTSAQKNPTAFYLCASSPSHTGLEAFFGQGTRLTVV.

This chain connects TRBV5-1 to TRBJ1-4; D perhaps matches TRBD1 (5 bases). V lost 4 bases and J lost 6, with 16 bases in between. This CDR3 region has 15 residues. Germline-derived CDR1 and CDR2 are SGHRS and YFSETQ. The CDR3 region is CASSPQPGGDEKLFF. The CDR3, as DNA: TGCGCCAGCAGCCCTCAGCCCGGGGGGGATGAAAAACTGTTTTTT.

Turning to this clone: Other DNA sequences in this sample translate to the same CDR3. This rearrangement joins TRBV12-5 to TRBJ2-4, with a tentative D call TRBD1 (6 bases). The germline V and J ends were trimmed by 2 bases and 0 bases, with 20 bases remaining between them. CDR3 size: 19 residues. CDR1 and CDR2 (germline): LGHNT, FRNRAP. Here the CDR3 reads CASGLTPLTGKVAKNIQYF. The DNA for the CDR3 is TGTGCTAGTGGTTTGACACCACTCACAGGGAAGGTAGCCAAAAACATTCAGTACTTC.

The genes are TRBV19 and TRBJ2-3; D is perhaps TRBD2 (7 bases). CDR1 is LNHDA and CDR2 is SQIVND in the germline V gene (reference sequence). The CDR3 contains 12 residues. V was clipped by 10 bases and J by 4 bases, with 12 bases between them. CDR3 sequence reads: CATRGASDTQYF. DNA of the CDR3: TGTGCCACCCGGGGGGCATCAGATACGCAGTATTTT. Filled out from reference TRBV19 and TRBJ2-3, the complete variable domain reads DGGITQSPKYLFRKEGQNVTLSCEQNLNHDAMYWYRQDPGQGLRLIYYSQIVNDFQKGDIAEGYSVSREKKESFPLTVTSAQKNPTAFYLCATRGASDTQYFGPGTRLTVL.

This clone was recorded only once. V is TRBV25-1 and J is TRBJ2-2; 9 nucleotides align to TRBD1. Germline values: CDR1 MGHDK, CDR2 SYGVNS. V shed 6 bases and J 5 bases; nucleotides not matched to a gene: 4. This CDR3 region has 14 residues. The CDR3 spells CASRQGAETGELFF. CDR3 nucleotides: TGTGCCAGCAGACAGGGGGCAGAGACCGGGGAGCTGTTTTTT.